The present T cell receptor (beta chain) was sequenced within a study of cytomegalovirus exposure and HLA in healthy donors. The junction had 7 bases not matched to a gene; V was cut back by 5 bases and J by 4 bases. The CDR3 is 16 amino acids. Germline assignment: CDR1 MNHEY and CDR2 SMNVEV (reference sequence). The protocol was immunoSEQ multiplex PCR, while the TCRdb copy is restricted to in-frame clones and leaves out a portion. The sample comprises 76,000 or so clones, approximately 93% of which are singletons, and over 2% rests with the top ten. On this clone: The antigen is undetermined.

Broader study findings: The tendency of first-cohort TCR clusters to co-occur in the roughly 110 validation repertoires was the finding of a later analysis.

Sequenced: PBMCs. The chain links TRBV27 to TRBJ2-1; 11 bases agree with TRBD1. The TCR originated in a woman between 18 and 30 years old in good health and CMV-seronegative. This CDR3 is CASSTGQGARYNEQFF. Here the CDR3 DNA reads TGTGCCAGCAGTACCGGACAGGGGGCGAGGTACAATGAGCAGTTCTTC.